Shown below are 4 T cell receptor beta chains from a single sample sequenced in a study of blood T cell repertoires in COVID-19. Sequencing was performed with immunoSEQ multiplex PCR; in TCRdb, only in-frame clones are kept and a portion is missing. In the table there are 280,000 or so clones, roughly 88% of which are singletons. Input material: PBMCs or T cells enriched from blood (not recorded which). Receptors originate from a man younger than 40 who had recovered from COVID-19.

This clone was recorded a few times. The rearrangement links TRBV4-3 to TRBJ2-7; no definite D call. The V gene lost 4 bases and the J gene lost 0 bases, with 10 bases spanning the gap. Germline lookup yields CDR1 LGHNA and CDR2 YSLEER. This CDR3 has 14 residues. The DNA for the CDR3 is TGCGCCAGCAGCCCGCATCGGAGCTCCTACGAGCAGTACTTC. Translation: CASSPHRSSYEQYF.

The chain has TRBV6-5 and TRBJ1-2; TRBD1 matches 9 bases. Germline V gene sequence: CDR1 MNHEY, CDR2 SVGAGI. This CDR3 has 14 amino acids. V was clipped by 6 bases and J by 7 bases; unmatched bases: 9. The chain's CDR3 is CASRGTGGRGGYTF. DNA for the CDR3: TGTGCCAGCAGGGGTACAGGGGGCCGAGGTGGCTACACCTTC.

The rearrangement uses TRBV4-1 and TRBJ2-3; 10 nucleotides line up with TRBD2. V trimming: 6 bases; J trimming: 2 bases; junction bases outside the gene matches: 17. Germline-derived CDR1 and CDR2 are MGHRA and YSYEKL. The CDR3 has 19 amino acids. The CDR3 DNA reads TGCGCCAGCAGGCAATCCGGGCTAGCGGGGGTCGGAATCACAGATACGCAGTATTTT. It encodes CASRQSGLAGVGITDTQYF.

This chain joins TRBV9 and TRBJ2-7, with D possibly TRBD1 on 5 matching bases. With 4 bases removed from V and 2 bases from J, the gap between germline ends came to 13 bases. Germline assignment: CDR1 SGDLS and CDR2 YYNGEE. The CDR3 is made up of 14 amino acids. CDR3 in amino acids: CASSSAATAYEQYF. In DNA form, the CDR3 reads TGTGCCAGCAGCTCCGCGGCGACAGCCTACGAGCAGTACTTC.